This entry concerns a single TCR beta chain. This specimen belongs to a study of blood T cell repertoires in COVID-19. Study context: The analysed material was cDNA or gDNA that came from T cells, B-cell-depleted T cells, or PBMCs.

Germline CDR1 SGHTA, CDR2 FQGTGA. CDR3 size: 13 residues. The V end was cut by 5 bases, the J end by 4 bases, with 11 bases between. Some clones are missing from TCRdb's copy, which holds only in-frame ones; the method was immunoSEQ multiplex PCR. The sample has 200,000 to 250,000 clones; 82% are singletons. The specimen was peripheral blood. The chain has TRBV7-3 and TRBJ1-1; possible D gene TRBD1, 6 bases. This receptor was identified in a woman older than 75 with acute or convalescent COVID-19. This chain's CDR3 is CASSLDSRTEAFF. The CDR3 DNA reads TGTGCCAGCAGCCTGGACAGTCGCACTGAAGCTTTCTTT.